This T cell receptor (beta chain) was identified in a study of cytomegalovirus exposure and HLA in healthy donors. Study-wide points: The study had only CMV serostatus as immune exposure information.

The PCR made use of 60 Vbeta and 13 Jbeta primers. Only in-frame clones appear in the TCRdb table, and some are missing; sequencing was by immunoSEQ multiplex PCR. The data hold 100,000 to 150,000 clones, with about 81% observed a single time. Turning to this clone: No antigen is known for it.

This CDR3 has 15 residues. V shed 4 bases and J shed 2 bases, with 14 bases lying between them. Germline V gives CDR1 MNHEY, CDR2 SMNVEV (reference sequence). The sequencing input was PBMCs. The V and J genes are TRBV27 and TRBJ1-2; D is undetermined. This receptor was obtained from a woman aged 45-60 years in good health and CMV-seropositive. CDR3 in DNA: TGTGCCAGCAGTTCCCTCCCGGCAGGAAACTATGGCTACACCTTC. This codes for CASSSLPAGNYGYTF.